A selection of T cell receptor beta chains follows, all from one sample in a study of T cell repertoires in cytomegalovirus infection. Antigen specificity for these receptors is unknown. Using its own MiXCR run on the reads, TCRdb lists one record per CDR3 protein. Of 700,000 to 950,000 distinct CDR3 sequences detected, approximately 30% appear once; the ten largest clones hold 9.5% to 15%. This material consisted of cultured CD8+ T cells from PBMCs, taken from culture after CMV antigen stimulation. Receptor source: a human donor in good health (CMV status not recorded). Some clones in this sample may be carry-over from other donors' samples. CDR3s include the opening cysteine and the closing phenylalanine or tryptophan. D genes are given only for firm matches. Only part of the rows carry a size: once, few, many, or a class if the clone is expanded.

cdr3_nt	cdr3_aa	d_call	clone_size	v_call	j_call
TGTGCCAGCAGTTCAGGTCACAATGAGCAGTTCTTC	CASSSGHNEQFF	-	-	TRBV5-6	TRBJ2-1
TGCGCCAGCAGCGATGACATGTATGGCTACACCTTC	CASSDDMYGYTF	-	few	TRBV5-1	TRBJ1-2
TGTGCCACCAGTGATTTAGGTCCTGGGGGCACAGATACGCAGTATTTT	CATSDLGPGGTDTQYF	-	-	TRBV24-1	TRBJ2-3
TGTGCCAGCAGCGTAATCAGGGGTAGCTCCTACGAGCAGTACTTC	CASSVIRGSSYEQYF	-	few	TRBV7-9	TRBJ2-7
TGTGCCAGCTCACCGAACCAGGGACAGGGGGCGGAAAAACTGTTTTTT	CASSPNQGQGAEKLFF	TRBD1	few	TRBV18	TRBJ1-4
TGTGCCAGCAGGGTCCCGGGAACTGAAGCTTTCTTT	CASRVPGTEAFF	-	-	TRBV7-6	TRBJ1-1
TGTGCCATCAGTGGCCTACATGAGGGGGCTCAGTACGAGCAGTACTTC	CAISGLHEGAQYEQYF	TRBD1	-	TRBV10-3	TRBJ2-7
TGTGCCAGCAGCTTAGAAAGAGTCCAGACGGCTGGGGCCAACGTCCTGACTTTC	CASSLERVQTAGANVLTF	-	many	TRBV7-6	TRBJ2-6
TGTGCCAGCAGCTTAGAGGTGGTGGCGAGACGCAGGGAGACCCAGTACTTC	CASSLEVVARRRETQYF	-	many	TRBV7-2	TRBJ2-5
TGCAGCGTTGGAGGAGGCGATAACTATGGCTACACCTTC	CSVGGGDNYGYTF	-	-	TRBV29-1	TRBJ1-2
TGTGCCGGCCGGGCAGGAGACACCGGGGAGCTGTTTTTT	CAGRAGDTGELFF	-	few	TRBV6-5	TRBJ2-2
TGCGCCAGCAGTGACGATGCGGGGGCCGGGGCTGAAGCTTTCTTT	CASSDDAGAGAEAFF	-	-	TRBV10-1	TRBJ1-1
TGTGCCAGCAGCGTATCGGGGGAGCCGAACACTGAAGCTTTCTTT	CASSVSGEPNTEAFF	-	-	TRBV9	TRBJ1-1
TGTGCCAGCAGCCCCCTTAGCGGGGGGGCCGGAGAGACCCAGTACTTC	CASSPLSGGAGETQYF	TRBD2	-	TRBV27	TRBJ2-5
TGCGCCAGCAGCCAAGATACGCGAATTTCTGAGCAGTTCTTC	CASSQDTRISEQFF	-	-	TRBV4-3	TRBJ2-1
TGTGCCAGCACCCAGTCCTACGAGCAGTACTTC	CASTQSYEQYF	-	-	TRBV6-2/TRBV6-3	TRBJ2-7
TGTGCCAGCAGTTTGTGGGGGAGCTCTGGGGCCAACGTCCTGACTTTC	CASSLWGSSGANVLTF	-	few	TRBV27	TRBJ2-6
TGTGCCAGCAGTTACTCGAGTACAGGGTGGAATTCACCCCTCCACTTT	CASSYSSTGWNSPLHF	-	-	TRBV6-2/TRBV6-3	TRBJ1-6
TGCAGTGCCCCCCCAGGGAGGACTGAAGCTTTCTTT	CSAPPGRTEAFF	-	-	TRBV20-1	TRBJ1-1
TGTGCCAGCAGTTACTCGAGTGGGACAGCCAAAAACATTCAGTACTTC	CASSYSSGTAKNIQYF	-	-	TRBV6-6	TRBJ2-4
TGTGCCAGCTCCGGGCGGGAGAACACTGAAGCTTTCTTT	CASSGRENTEAFF	-	many	TRBV7-6	TRBJ1-1
TGTGCCATCACAAGGGACTCACATTTAAGCGAGCAGTACTTC	CAITRDSHLSEQYF	-	-	TRBV10-3	TRBJ2-7
TGTGCCAGCAGTGAAGGGCGGTTGGCTAACTATGGCTACACCTTC	CASSEGRLANYGYTF	-	-	TRBV2	TRBJ1-2
TGTGCCGGCAACCTGGGGGAGACCCAGTACTTC	CAGNLGETQYF	-	-	TRBV28	TRBJ2-5
TGTGCCAGCAGTTCCACAGGGAGGTTCTACGAGCAGTACTTC	CASSSTGRFYEQYF	-	many	TRBV12-3/TRBV12-4	TRBJ2-7
TGTGCCAGCAGCTCTCCGGGACAGGGGACCCACGAGCATTACTTC	CASSSPGQGTHEHYF	TRBD1	once	TRBV7-6	TRBJ2-7
TGCGCCAGCAGCCAAGAGTTCCACGGGACAGGGGATACAGATGGCTACACCTTC	CASSQEFHGTGDTDGYTF	TRBD1	-	TRBV4-1	TRBJ1-2
TGTGCCATCAGACACTATCTCGGACAGTCGCCTACCGGGGAGCTGTTTTTT	CAIRHYLGQSPTGELFF	-	few	TRBV10-3	TRBJ2-2
TGTGCCAGCAGTATCGGACTTTACAATGAGCAGTTCTTC	CASSIGLYNEQFF	-	many	TRBV19	TRBJ2-1
TGTGCCAGCAGCTCGGACAGGGGGGAATCGGTGTTTTTT	CASSSDRGESVFF	TRBD1	few	TRBV7-9	TRBJ1-4
TGTGCCAGCAGCCATAAGGCCAGTCACACCGGGGAGCTGTTTTTT	CASSHKASHTGELFF	-	-	TRBV3-1	TRBJ2-2
TGCGCCAGCAGCTTTGGACAGGATGACCTTGGCTACACCTTC	CASSFGQDDLGYTF	TRBD1	-	TRBV5-1	TRBJ1-2
TGTGCCAGCAGCTTAGGCTCGGAATTTAATTCACCCCTCCACTTT	CASSLGSEFNSPLHF	-	many	TRBV7-6	TRBJ1-6
TGTGCCAGCAGCGTAGTGACCAGGGAAACCTACAATGAGCAGTTCTTC	CASSVVTRETYNEQFF	-	few	TRBV9	TRBJ2-1
TGTGCCAGCAGTGCGGACAGGGAGGGAAGCGGCGGCGATGAGCAGTTCTTC	CASSADREGSGGDEQFF	-	-	TRBV9	TRBJ2-1
TGCGCCAGCAGCTTCCGCTTAGAGATCCCCAGATACAATGTGCAGTTCTTC	CASSFRLEIPRYNVQFF	-	-	TRBV5-1	TRBJ2-1
TGTGCCAGCAGCCGGACCCGTGTCGATCCAAACAATGAGCAGTTCTTC	CASSRTRVDPNNEQFF	-	few	TRBV6-5	TRBJ2-1
TGTGCCAGCTCCTGGGGTCGTCTGACCACTGAAGCTTTCTTT	CASSWGRLTTEAFF	-	many	TRBV19	TRBJ1-1
TGCGCCAGCAGCCAAGATTGGGACCGGGATGGCAATCAGCCCCAGCATTTT	CASSQDWDRDGNQPQHF	-	-	TRBV4-1	TRBJ1-5
TGTGCCAGTAGTATAGGACTCGGGACAGCCAATAACTATGGCTACACCTTC	CASSIGLGTANNYGYTF	TRBD1	-	TRBV19	TRBJ1-2
TGTGCCAGCAGCCGTACAGAAAGAGCAGATACGCAGTATTTT	CASSRTERADTQYF	-	few	TRBV14	TRBJ2-3
TGTGCCAGCAGTCTTACTATAGGGTATTCATATACTGAAGCTTTCTTT	CASSLTIGYSYTEAFF	-	-	TRBV6-5	TRBJ1-1
TGTGCCAGCAGCGAGTGGGGGTACACTGAAGCTTTCTTT	CASSEWGYTEAFF	-	-	TRBV9	TRBJ1-1
TGTGCCAGCAGCCCACGGACAGGGGGCCTCGCTAACTATGGCTACACCTTC	CASSPRTGGLANYGYTF	TRBD1	-	TRBV5-4	TRBJ1-2
TGCGCCAGCAGCTCCGACAGGCTAGGATACACTGAAGCTTTCTTT	CASSSDRLGYTEAFF	-	many	TRBV5-1	TRBJ1-1
TGTGCCAGCAGCCAAACCAGCGGGGGGGCTTCATTCGAGCAGTTCTTC	CASSQTSGGASFEQFF	TRBD2	-	TRBV3-1	TRBJ2-1